What follows are 4 T cell receptor beta chains derived from one specimen sequenced in a study of OX40 agonist ivuxolimab in advanced cancers. The method was immunoSEQ multiplex PCR; TCRdb's version includes in-frame clones alone and lacks a portion of them. The data hold about 99,000 clones, with roughly 95% observed a single time. The material was CD4+ or CD8+ T cells sorted from blood, obtained in a trial of the OX40 agonist ivuxolimab. The receptor set was obtained from an adult with an advanced solid tumor such as melanoma, head and neck, liver or kidney cancer.

The gene calls are TRBV6-5 and TRBJ1-5; D unclear. V lost 4 bases and J lost 2, with 6 bases in between. Looked up from germline, CDR1 is MNHEY and CDR2 is SVGAGI. The CDR3 totals 13 residues. The CDR3 reads CASSWGGNQPQHF. DNA of the CDR3: TGTGCCAGCAGTTGGGGTGGCAATCAGCCCCAGCATTTT.

The CDR3 nucleotides are TGTGCCAGCGGCTTAGGACAGGGTAACACTGAAGCTTTCTTT. Its protein product is CASGLGQGNTEAFF. The gene calls are TRBV6-5 and TRBJ1-1; 8 bases align to TRBD1. Germline V CDR1 and CDR2: MNHEY, SVGAGI. Unmatched junction bases numbered 7, after V lost 8 bases and J lost 2 bases. The CDR3 consists of 14 residues.

This chain joins TRBV7-9 and TRBJ2-5, with TRBD2 matching 7 bases. The J segment lost 2 bases and the V segment lost 5 bases, leaving 11 bases of the junction unmatched. From germline, CDR1 is SEHNR and CDR2 FQNEAQ (reference sequence). The CDR3 totals 16 residues. DNA of the CDR3: TGTGCCAGCAGCCCTAGCAGTCTAGCGGCACAAGAGACCCAGTACTTC. Protein: CASSPSSLAAQETQYF.

The chain couples TRBV6-5 to TRBJ2-2; D unresolved. This CDR3 has 12 amino acids. CDR1 and CDR2 from the germline V gene are MNHEY and SVGAGI. V was pared by 6 bases and J by 7 bases, with 9 bases between. This chain's CDR3 is CASSPSNGELFF. DNA for the CDR3: TGTGCCAGCAGCCCTAGTAACGGGGAGCTGTTTTTT.